A single sample is the source of the 21 T cell receptor beta chains below, sequenced in a study of cytomegalovirus exposure and HLA in healthy donors. The protocol was immunoSEQ multiplex PCR, while the TCRdb copy is restricted to in-frame clones and leaves out a portion. This table has 95,000 to 150,000 clones, roughly 87% appearing once. Input material: PBMCs. The receptors derive from a woman under 30 in good health and CMV-seronegative.

The chain combines TRBV10-2 with TRBJ1-5, with a tentative D call TRBD1 (6 bases). V was shortened by 3 bases and J by 11 bases, with 17 bases between the two germline ends. The V gene's germline CDR1 is WSHSY and CDR2 SAAADI. CDR3 length: 14 residues. CDR3 protein: CASSEPGHGGSQHF. CDR3 DNA sequence: TGCGCCAGCAGTGAACCGGGACACGGCGGGTCCCAGCATTTT.

This clone was counted once. The V and J genes are TRBV5-6 and TRBJ1-5; perhaps TRBD1 as D (5 bases). The CDR3 covers 15 residues. Germline V gene data show CDR1 as SGHDT and CDR2 as YYEEEE. The V and J ends lost 1 base and 0 bases respectively, with 8 bases between them. The DNA for the CDR3 is TGTGCCAGCAGCTTGTCCAGGGATAGCAATCAGCCCCAGCATTTT. It encodes CASSLSRDSNQPQHF.

This chain joins TRBV15 and TRBJ2-3, with D tentatively TRBD1 (6 bases). The CDR3 runs to 14 residues. CDR1 is LNHNV and CDR2 is YYDKDF in the germline V gene (reference sequence). Deletions cut 5 bases from V and 4 bases from J, with 13 bases between. The CDR3 is CATSATGRSDTQYF. The CDR3, as DNA: TGTGCCACCAGCGCAACAGGGCGGTCAGATACGCAGTATTTT.

The rearrangement links TRBV2 to TRBJ1-1, with D maybe TRBD1 (5 bases). Trimming pared 4 bases from V and 1 base from J, leaving 7 bases between. The CDR3 is made up of 13 amino acids. The V gene's germline CDR1 is SNHLY and CDR2 FYNNEI. The CDR3, as DNA: TGTGCCAGCAGTGGGGGGGAGAACACTGAAGCTTTCTTT. Translated: CASSGGENTEAFF.

This chain connects TRBV7-9 to TRBJ1-4, with D hard to call. Germline V gene lookup returns CDR1 SEHNR and CDR2 FQNEAQ (reference sequence). Between the trimmed V and J ends, which lost 4 bases and 1 base, there was a span of 4 bases. The CDR3 length is 13 residues. The CDR3 protein is CASSWQTNEKLFF. CDR3 coding DNA: TGTGCCAGCAGCTGGCAAACTAATGAAAAACTGTTTTTT.

J is TRBJ2-5 and V is TRBV6-5, with D possibly matching TRBD2 (5 bases). The DNA matches TRBJ2-7 better at its end, which makes the J call doubtful. The CDR3 sequence is 14 residues long. CDR1 and CDR2 from the germline V gene are MNHEY and SVGAGI. DNA for the CDR3: TGTGCCAGCAGACCCAGCGGTTCAACCTACGAGCAGTACTTC. Translating gives CASRPSGSTYEQYF.

The V and J genes are TRBV6-4 and TRBJ1-1; D unclear. The germline CDR1 and CDR2 sequences are MRHNA and SNTAGT. The CDR3 contains 13 residues. V was trimmed by 5 bases and J by 2 bases, leaving 9 bases between them. CDR3 loop: CASSQEGNTEAFF. CDR3 nucleotides: TGTGCCAGCAGTCAAGAGGGCAACACTGAAGCTTTCTTT.

The chain uses TRBV11-2 and TRBJ2-7, with 7 bases fitting TRBD1. The length of the CDR3 is 15 residues. From germline, CDR1 is SGHAT and CDR2 FQNNGV. The J segment lost 4 bases and the V segment lost 4 bases, leaving 10 bases of the junction unmatched. The CDR3 loop reads CASSSPPGQHYEQYF. CDR3 coding DNA: TGTGCCAGCAGCTCCCCCCCGGGACAGCATTACGAGCAGTACTTC.

The genes are TRBV29-1 and TRBJ2-1, with TRBD2 as a possible D gene (6 bases). CDR3 length equals 16 residues. Trimming shortened V by 3 bases and J by 0 bases, and 15 bases separated the two germline ends. CDR1 SQVTM and CDR2 ANQGSEA come from the germline V gene. CDR3 DNA: TGCAGCGTTGATGGGGTCGGAGGGAGCTCCTACAATGAGCAGTTCTTC. The encoded protein is CSVDGVGGSSYNEQFF.

The rearrangement links TRBV15 to TRBJ1-4; TRBD1 matches at 7 bases. Germline assignment: CDR1 LNHNV and CDR2 YYDKDF (reference sequence). V dropped 1 base and J dropped 8; count of bases not matched to a gene: 7. There are 15 residues in the CDR3. The CDR3 region has the DNA TGTGCCACCAGCAGAGGCCGTGGACAGGCCGAAAAACTGTTTTTT. This gives the protein CATSRGRGQAEKLFF.

The chain uses TRBV4-1 and TRBJ2-2, with 13 nucleotides matching TRBD2. The germline gives CDR1 MGHRA, CDR2 YSYEKL. V dropped 4 bases and J dropped 3; count of bases not matched to a gene: 2. CDR3 size: 16 residues. CDR3 sequence reads: CASSPGLAGHTGELFF. DNA of the CDR3: TGCGCCAGCAGCCCGGGACTAGCGGGGCACACCGGGGAGCTGTTTTTT.

This chain links TRBV27 with TRBJ2-5; 9 positions agree with TRBD2. Germline CDR1 MNHEY, CDR2 SMNVEV (reference sequence). This CDR3 has 15 residues. The V segment lost 3 bases and the J segment 7 bases; nucleotides outside the gene matches: 9. CDR3 in amino acids: CASSLSSGGAGTQYF. In nucleotides, the CDR3 is TGTGCCAGCAGTTTGAGTAGCGGGGGCGCTGGGACCCAGTACTTC.

The V gene is TRBV7-8, the J gene TRBJ2-7; 7 bases align to TRBD1. CDR1 SGHVS and CDR2 FQNEAQ come from the germline V gene. V shed 3 bases and J 2 bases; nucleotides not matched to a gene: 16. The CDR3 contains 18 residues. CDR3 DNA: TGTGCCAGCAGCTTCGATCCCAACCGGGACAGTAAAACCTACGAGCAGTACTTC. Its protein product is CASSFDPNRDSKTYEQYF.

The J gene is TRBJ1-1, the V gene TRBV6-5, with 11 bases matching TRBD1. The germline CDR1 and CDR2 sequences are MNHEY and SVGAGI. The trim removed 0 bases at V and 4 bases at J, leaving 1 base unmatched. The CDR3 loop spans 15 amino acids. The CDR3 sequence is CASSYSGQGATEAFF. The CDR3 nucleotides read TGTGCCAGCAGTTACTCAGGACAGGGGGCCACTGAAGCTTTCTTT.

The rearrangement joins TRBV11-3 to TRBJ2-7; no firm D call. V was pared by 1 base and J by 0 bases, with 7 bases between. Germline V gene sequence: CDR1 SGHNT, CDR2 YENEEA. The CDR3 extends over 14 amino acids. CDR3 amino acids: CASSLATGSYEQYF. CDR3 in DNA: TGTGCCAGCAGCTTAGCTACGGGCTCCTACGAGCAGTACTTC. The whole variable domain, filled in from reference TRBV11-3 and TRBJ2-7, reads EAGVVQSPRYKIIEKKQPVAFWCNPISGHNTLYWYLQNLGQGPELLIRYENEEAVDDSQLPKDRFSAERLKGVDSTLKIQPAELGDSAVYLCASSLATGSYEQYFGPGTRLTVT.

V is TRBV29-1 and J is TRBJ2-5; D is unclear. Germline CDR1 and CDR2: SQVTM and ANQGSEA. V was trimmed by 6 bases and J by 2 bases, leaving 13 bases between them. The CDR3 is 13 amino acids. CDR3 region: CSVTLTAQETQYF. For the CDR3, the DNA is TGCAGCGTGACCTTAACAGCTCAAGAGACCCAGTACTTC.

The chain combines TRBV7-9 with TRBJ2-7; D might be TRBD2 (5 bases). Trimming took off 5 bases at V and 5 bases at J, with 16 bases between the two ends. This CDR3 has 14 residues. Germline-derived CDR1 and CDR2 are SEHNR and FQNEAQ (reference sequence). CDR3 residues: CASSVVGVIHEQYF. CDR3 nucleotide sequence: TGTGCCAGCAGCGTAGTGGGAGTGATCCACGAGCAGTACTTC.

The chain's CDR3 is CASRQTGGTGELFF. DNA for the CDR3: TGCGCCAGCAGACAGACAGGGGGCACCGGGGAGCTGTTTTTT. The J gene is TRBJ2-2, the V gene TRBV5-1, with 9 bases identical to TRBD1. Germline CDR1 is SGHRS and CDR2 is YFSETQ. The CDR3 has 14 residues. V trimming: 5 bases; J trimming: 4 bases; junction bases outside the gene matches: 3.

This clone was recorded a few times. The V call is TRBV9, the J call TRBJ1-2; TRBD1 agrees at 9 bases. From germline, CDR1 is SGDLS and CDR2 YYNGEE. The CDR3 extends over 15 amino acids. V was pared by 3 bases and J by 4 bases, with 7 bases of the junction left unmatched. The CDR3 DNA reads as TGTGCCAGCAGCGGGCGGACAGGGGAGGGCTATGGCTACACCTTC. As protein: CASSGRTGEGYGYTF.

The chain recombines TRBV11-2 with TRBJ1-1; perhaps TRBD1 as D (5 bases). Trimming took off 1 base at V and 8 bases at J, with 20 bases between the two ends. Germline CDR1 reads SGHAT; CDR2 reads FQNNGV. The CDR3 contains 16 residues. The CDR3 DNA follows: TGTGCCAGCAGCTTAGGGGGCGAGATACGAAGTTCCGAAGCTTTCTTT. Protein: CASSLGGEIRSSEAFF.

The chain links TRBV4-3 to TRBJ1-2; a possible D gene is TRBD1 (6 bases). This CDR3 is built from 16 residues. CDR1 and CDR2 (germline): LGHNA, YSLEER. With 3 bases removed from V and 5 bases from J, the gap between germline ends came to 19 bases. DNA of the CDR3: TGCGCCAGCAGCCAGCTTTCAGGACAGATGGTTTATGGCTACACCTTC. Translated, it gives CASSQLSGQMVYGYTF.